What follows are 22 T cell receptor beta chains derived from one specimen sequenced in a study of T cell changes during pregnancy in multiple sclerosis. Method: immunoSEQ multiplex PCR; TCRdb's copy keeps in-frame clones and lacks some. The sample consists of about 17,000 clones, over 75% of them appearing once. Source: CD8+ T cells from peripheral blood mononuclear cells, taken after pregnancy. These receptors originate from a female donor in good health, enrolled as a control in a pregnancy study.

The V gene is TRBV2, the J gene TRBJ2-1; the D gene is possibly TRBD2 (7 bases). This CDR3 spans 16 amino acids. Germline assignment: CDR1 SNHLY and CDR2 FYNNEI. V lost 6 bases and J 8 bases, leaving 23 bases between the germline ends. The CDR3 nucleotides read TGTGCCAGCAGCACAAGGGGGGGGCCGGGCCGGGATGAGCAGTTCTTC. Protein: CASSTRGGPGRDEQFF.

The CDR3 protein is CASSHTQGMATEAFF. The CDR3 DNA reads TGTGCCAGCAGCCATACCCAGGGGATGGCCACTGAAGCTTTCTTT. V usage is TRBV9 and J usage is TRBJ1-1, with D possibly matching TRBD1 (6 bases). The ends were cut back, 4 bases at V and 4 bases at J, with 17 bases in the middle. CDR1 SGDLS and CDR2 YYNGEE come from the germline V gene. The CDR3 is made up of 15 amino acids. Full variable domain (outside the CDR3, taken from reference TRBV9 and TRBJ1-1): DSGVTQTPKHLITATGQRVTLRCSPRSGDLSVYWYQQSLDQGLQFLIQYYNGEERAKGNILERFSAQQFPDLHSELNLSSLELGDSALYFCASSHTQGMATEAFFGQGTRLTVV.

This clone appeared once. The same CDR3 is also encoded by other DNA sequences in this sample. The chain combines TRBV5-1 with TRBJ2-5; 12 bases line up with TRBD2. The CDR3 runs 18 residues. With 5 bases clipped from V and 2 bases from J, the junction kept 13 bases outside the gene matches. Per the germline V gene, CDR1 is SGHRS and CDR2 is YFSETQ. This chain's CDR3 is CASRRGLAGGPGQETQYF. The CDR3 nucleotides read TGCGCCAGCAGAAGAGGCCTAGCGGGGGGGCCGGGGCAAGAGACCCAGTACTTC.

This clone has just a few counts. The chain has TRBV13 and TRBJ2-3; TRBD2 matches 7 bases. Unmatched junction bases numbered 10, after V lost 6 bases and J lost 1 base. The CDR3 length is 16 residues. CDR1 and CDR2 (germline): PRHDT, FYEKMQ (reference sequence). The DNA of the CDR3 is TGTGCCAGCAGTGGGAGGGCCTTCGGGGGCACAGATACGCAGTATTTT. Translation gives CASSGRAFGGTDTQYF.

The chain's CDR3 is CASSLDGESYGYTF. CDR3 nucleotide sequence: TGTGCCAGCAGCTTAGACGGGGAGTCATATGGCTACACCTTC. The chain uses TRBV13 and TRBJ1-2; D is ambiguous. Trimming took 1 base from V and 5 from J, leaving 11 bases between them. This CDR3 has 14 amino acids. Germline assignment: CDR1 PRHDT and CDR2 FYEKMQ (reference sequence).

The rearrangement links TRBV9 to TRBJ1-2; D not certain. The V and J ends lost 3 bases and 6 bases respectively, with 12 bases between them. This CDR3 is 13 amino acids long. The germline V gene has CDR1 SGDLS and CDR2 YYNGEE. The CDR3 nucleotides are TGTGCCAGCAGCGCACCCTTTCCGGATGGCTACACCTTC. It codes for CASSAPFPDGYTF.

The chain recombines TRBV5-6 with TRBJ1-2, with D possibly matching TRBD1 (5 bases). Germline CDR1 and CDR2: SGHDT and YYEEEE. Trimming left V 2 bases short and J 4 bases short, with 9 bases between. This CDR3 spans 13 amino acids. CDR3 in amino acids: CASSFDQGYGYTF. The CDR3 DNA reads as TGTGCCAGCAGCTTTGATCAGGGCTATGGCTACACCTTC.

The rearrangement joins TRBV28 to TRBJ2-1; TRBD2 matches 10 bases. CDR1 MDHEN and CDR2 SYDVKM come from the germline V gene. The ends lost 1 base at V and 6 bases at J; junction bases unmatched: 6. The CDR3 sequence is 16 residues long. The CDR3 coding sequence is TGTGCCAGCAGTTTATTACTAGCGGGATCTCGCAATGAGCAGTTCTTC. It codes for CASSLLLAGSRNEQFF.

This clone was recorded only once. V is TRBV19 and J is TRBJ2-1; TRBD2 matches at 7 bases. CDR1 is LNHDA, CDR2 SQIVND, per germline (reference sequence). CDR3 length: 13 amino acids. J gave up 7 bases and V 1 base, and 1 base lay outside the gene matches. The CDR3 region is CASSIALANEQFF. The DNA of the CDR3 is TGTGCCAGTAGTATAGCACTAGCGAATGAGCAGTTCTTC.

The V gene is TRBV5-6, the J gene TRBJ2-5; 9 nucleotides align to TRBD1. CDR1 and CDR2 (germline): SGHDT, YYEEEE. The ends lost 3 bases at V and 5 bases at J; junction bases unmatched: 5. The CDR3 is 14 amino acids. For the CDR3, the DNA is TGTGCCAGCAGCTGGACAGGGGCTGGGGAGACCCAGTACTTC. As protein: CASSWTGAGETQYF.

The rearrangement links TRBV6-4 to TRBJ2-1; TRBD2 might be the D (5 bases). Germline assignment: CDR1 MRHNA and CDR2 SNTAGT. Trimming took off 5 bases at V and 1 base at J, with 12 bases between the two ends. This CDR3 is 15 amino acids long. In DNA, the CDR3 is TGTGCCAGCAGTACCGCCCCGGGGTCCTACAATGAGCAGTTCTTC. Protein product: CASSTAPGSYNEQFF.

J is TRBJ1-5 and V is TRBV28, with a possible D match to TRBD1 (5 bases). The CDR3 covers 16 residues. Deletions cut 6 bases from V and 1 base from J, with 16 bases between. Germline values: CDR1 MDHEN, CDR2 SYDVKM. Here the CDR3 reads CASRLELGGSNQPQHF. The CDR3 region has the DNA TGTGCCAGCAGGCTAGAGCTGGGGGGGAGCAATCAGCCCCAGCATTTT.

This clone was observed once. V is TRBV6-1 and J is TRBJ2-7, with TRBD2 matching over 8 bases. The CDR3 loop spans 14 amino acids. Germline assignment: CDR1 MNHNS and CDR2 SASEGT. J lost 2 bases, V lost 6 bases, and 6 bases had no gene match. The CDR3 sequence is CASRASGRTYEQYF. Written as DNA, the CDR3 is TGTGCCAGCAGGGCTAGCGGGCGTACCTACGAGCAGTACTTC.

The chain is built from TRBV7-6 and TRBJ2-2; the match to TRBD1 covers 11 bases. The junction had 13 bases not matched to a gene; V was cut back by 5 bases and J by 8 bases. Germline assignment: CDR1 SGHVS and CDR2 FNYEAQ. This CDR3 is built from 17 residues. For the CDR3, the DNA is TGTGCCAGCAGCCCGAGCGCCGGACAGGGGGCGACGGGGGAGCTGTTTTTT. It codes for CASSPSAGQGATGELFF.

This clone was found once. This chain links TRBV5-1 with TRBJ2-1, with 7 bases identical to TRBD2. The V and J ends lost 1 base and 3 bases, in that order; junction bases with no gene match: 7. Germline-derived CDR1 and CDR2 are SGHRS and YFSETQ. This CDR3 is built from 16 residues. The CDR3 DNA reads TGCGCCAGCAGCTTGCCCTCTAGCGGAGTCTACAATGAGCAGTTCTTC. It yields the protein CASSLPSSGVYNEQFF.

CDR3 region: CASSPMTNPGTEAFF. CDR3 bases: TGTGCCAGCAGCCCTATGACCAACCCGGGGACTGAAGCTTTCTTT. This rearrangement joins TRBV7-6 to TRBJ1-1; no clear D gene. Per the germline V gene, CDR1 is SGHVS and CDR2 is FNYEAQ. V was trimmed by 5 bases and J by 5 bases, leaving 18 bases between them. The CDR3 consists of 15 residues.

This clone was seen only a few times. The chain's CDR3 is CASSFRQARGMNTEAFF. The CDR3 region has the DNA TGTGCCAGCAGCTTCAGACAGGCTCGTGGAATGAACACTGAAGCTTTCTTT. The V call is TRBV7-9, the J call TRBJ1-1, with D possibly TRBD1 on 6 matching bases. Germline V CDR1 and CDR2: SEHNR, FQNEAQ (reference sequence). Deletions cut 3 bases from V and 0 bases from J, with 17 bases between. The CDR3 runs to 17 residues.

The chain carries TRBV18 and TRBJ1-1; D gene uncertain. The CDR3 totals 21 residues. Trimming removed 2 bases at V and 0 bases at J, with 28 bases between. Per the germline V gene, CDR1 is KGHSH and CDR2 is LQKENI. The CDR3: CASSPYALLGDDETMNTEAFF. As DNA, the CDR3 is TGTGCCAGCTCACCATACGCCCTCCTTGGAGACGATGAGACCATGAACACTGAAGCTTTCTTT.

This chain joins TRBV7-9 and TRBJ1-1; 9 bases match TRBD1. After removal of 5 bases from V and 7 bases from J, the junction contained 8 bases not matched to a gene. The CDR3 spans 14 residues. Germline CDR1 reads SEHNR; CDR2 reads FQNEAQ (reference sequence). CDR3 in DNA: TGTGCCAGCAGCAAAAACAGGGGGCCCCGTGAAGCTTTCTTT. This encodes CASSKNRGPREAFF.

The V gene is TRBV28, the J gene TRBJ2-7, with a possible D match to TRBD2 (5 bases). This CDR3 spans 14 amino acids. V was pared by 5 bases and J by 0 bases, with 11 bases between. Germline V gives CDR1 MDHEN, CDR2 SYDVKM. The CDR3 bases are TGTGCCAGCAGTATCCGGGGAAGCTCCTACGAGCAGTACTTC. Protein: CASSIRGSSYEQYF. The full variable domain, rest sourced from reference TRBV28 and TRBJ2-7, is DVKVTQSSRYLVKRTGEKVFLECVQDMDHENMFWYRQDPGLGLRLIYFSYDVKMKEKGDIPEGYSVSREKKERFSLILESASTNQTSMYLCASSIRGSSYEQYFGPGTRLTVT.

CDR3 loop: CASINYEQGKTEAFF. The CDR3 region has the DNA TGTGCCAGTATCAATTACGAACAGGGGAAGACTGAAGCTTTCTTT. The chain links TRBV19 to TRBJ1-1; 7 nucleotides align to TRBD1. V was pared by 7 bases and J by 5 bases, with 13 bases of the junction left unmatched. CDR1 is LNHDA and CDR2 is SQIVND in the germline V gene (reference sequence). The CDR3 covers 15 residues.

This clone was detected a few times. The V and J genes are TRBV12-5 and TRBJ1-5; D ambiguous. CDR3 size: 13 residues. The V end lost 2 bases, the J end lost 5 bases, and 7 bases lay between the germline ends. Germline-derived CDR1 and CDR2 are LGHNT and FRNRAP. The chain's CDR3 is CASGLFGDQPQHF. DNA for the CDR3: TGTGCTAGTGGTTTGTTCGGGGATCAGCCCCAGCATTTT.